The sample holds one count of the clone carrying this TCR beta chain. Its antigen is still unknown. Free of recent acute infections or vaccinations, the donors were healthy HIV-negative adults. These data belong to a study of shared clonotypes between healthy human individuals. Overall study: For every donor, three CD4 naive, three CD4 memory, two CD8 naive and one CD8 memory plates were used. Study-wide results and caveats: Among donors, sharing of clonotypes was expected to be affected by sequencing depth.

V was pared by 4 bases and J by 5 bases, with 8 bases of the junction left unmatched. This CDR3 is 15 amino acids long. The germline V gene encodes CDR1 SGHRS and CDR2 YFSETQ. Assay execution took place at the deep level. Here immunoSEQ multiplex PCR was the method, and the copy in TCRdb shows in-frame clones only, minus some. Of hundreds of thousands of clones in the sample, more than 70% are singletons; the top ten hold 1.8%. The sequenced sample consisted of memory CD4+ T cells sorted from blood. The subset is: CD45RA-negative fraction. The V and J genes are TRBV5-1 and TRBJ2-1, with 8 positions matching TRBD2. The sequence was obtained from a woman aged 30 to 39 in good health. CDR3 nucleotide sequence: TGCGCCAGCAGCATGAGCGGGAGAGTTGACAATGAGCAGTTCTTC. It translates to CASSMSGRVDNEQFF.